This T cell receptor (beta chain) appears in the sequencing data of a study of cytomegalovirus exposure and HLA in healthy donors. Whole-study context: HLA-typed donors were the source of about 81 million unique TCRs held in an early data release.

V shed 3 bases, J shed 3 bases, and the junction held 2 bases outside the gene matches. This CDR3 contains 15 residues. The germline gives CDR1 MGHRA, CDR2 YSYEKL. The PCR ran on 60 Vbeta and 13 Jbeta primers. Sequenced by immunoSEQ multiplex PCR; TCRdb stores in-frame clones only, minus some. This table has 95,000 to 120,000 clones, roughly four fifths appearing once. This clone has just one count. Its antigen is unidentified. Whole-study results and caveats: After further analysis at a later stage, some 15,000 TCR beta sequences were associated with HLA alleles at 0.05 false discovery rate. The study put some 150 TCR beta chains on its list as cytomegalovirus-associated. The majority of CMV-associated TCR beta chains were reported as apparently HLA-restricted in a later analysis.

V gene TRBV4-1 combines with J gene TRBJ2-7, with 13 bases fitting TRBD2. The sequenced sample consisted of PBMCs. This TCR derives from a young woman in good health and CMV-seronegative. The CDR3 region has the DNA TGCGCCAGCAGCCAGGGGACTAGCGGGGTCTACGAGCAGTACTTC. Translating it yields CASSQGTSGVYEQYF.